These 12 T cell receptor beta chains share one sample of origin, sequenced in a study of shared clonotypes between healthy human individuals. Clones were sequenced by immunoSEQ multiplex PCR, and TCRdb holds only the in-frame ones, with some missing. This table has some 550,000 clones, around 97% appearing once. Material for sequencing was naive CD4+ T cells sorted from blood. The subset here: CD45RA+ positively selected. These receptors were taken from a woman younger than 45 in good health.

The V call is TRBV2, the J call TRBJ2-3; no firm D call. The V end lost 4 bases, the J end lost 0 bases, and 11 bases lay between the germline ends. CDR3 length: 15 amino acids. Germline CDR1 and CDR2: SNHLY and FYNNEI. The CDR3 region is CASSVSRASTDTQYF. The CDR3 coding sequence is TGTGCCAGCAGTGTTTCCCGTGCTAGCACAGATACGCAGTATTTT.

The rearrangement uses TRBV5-1 and TRBJ2-7, with a weak D call TRBD2 (5 bases). The CDR3 runs 14 residues. The germline CDR1 and CDR2 sequences are SGHRS and YFSETQ. V lost 3 bases, J lost 6 bases, and 16 bases lay in between. The CDR3 DNA sequence: TGCGCCAGCAGCTCCACTAGAGGTGGGGTCGAGCAGTACTTC. Its protein product is CASSSTRGGVEQYF.

This clone was picked up one time. The chain couples TRBV11-2 to TRBJ2-1; 7 bases agree with TRBD2. The CDR3 covers 18 residues. Germline-derived CDR1 and CDR2 are SGHAT and FQNNGV. V lost 4 bases, J lost 0 bases, and 12 bases stayed unmatched. The CDR3 sequence: CASSSRGAAGPSYNEQFF. The CDR3 region has the DNA TGTGCCAGCAGCTCCAGAGGAGCAGCGGGACCCTCCTACAATGAGCAGTTCTTC.

V usage is TRBV30 and J usage is TRBJ1-6, with a tentative D call TRBD1 (5 bases). CDR1 and CDR2 from the germline V gene are GTSNPN and SVGIG (reference sequence). CDR3 length equals 13 residues. Trimming removed 1 base from V and 9 bases from J, with 10 bases in between. CDR3 coding DNA: TGTGCCTGGAGTGGGCAGGGCGGTTCACCCCTCCACTTT. It codes for CAWSGQGGSPLHF. Drawing the rest from reference TRBV30 and TRBJ1-6, the complete variable domain is SQTIHQWPATLVQPVGSPLSLECTVEGTSNPNLYWYRQAAGRGLQLLFYSVGIGQISSEVPQNLSASRPQDRQFILSSKKLLLSDSGFYLCAWSGQGGSPLHFGNGTRLTVT.

The gene calls are TRBV6-5 and TRBJ2-5; perhaps TRBD2 as D (6 bases). The end of the DNA aligns better with TRBJ2-7, so the J call may be wrong. This CDR3 is built from 13 residues. Germline V gene data show CDR1 as MNHEY and CDR2 as SVGAGI. The CDR3 sequence is CASSYGGWNEQYF. CDR3 in DNA: TGTGCCAGCAGTTACGGGGGGTGGAACGAGCAGTACTTC.

This clone appeared once. The V and J genes are TRBV7-2 and TRBJ1-1, with a possible D match to TRBD1 (6 bases). Trimming removed 0 bases from V and 1 base from J, with 9 bases in between. This CDR3 contains 15 residues. Germline V CDR1 and CDR2: SGHTA, FQGNSA. The CDR3 DNA is TGTGCCAGCAGCTTAGCCGGGACAACGAACACTGAAGCTTTCTTT. It encodes CASSLAGTTNTEAFF.

The chain uses TRBV27 and TRBJ2-1; 9 positions match TRBD2. The trim removed 2 bases at V and 7 bases at J, leaving 12 bases unmatched. Germline lookup yields CDR1 MNHEY and CDR2 SMNVEV (reference sequence). There are 17 residues in the CDR3. The CDR3 here is CASSLIPSGKVRNEQFF. CDR3 nucleotides: TGTGCCAGCAGTTTAATACCTAGCGGGAAGGTTAGAAATGAGCAGTTCTTC.

The chain is built from TRBV5-1 and TRBJ1-1, with 8 bases matching TRBD1. The length of the CDR3 is 19 residues. V lost 1 base and J lost 5; bases outside the gene matches: 19. The germline V gene has CDR1 SGHRS and CDR2 YFSETQ. The CDR3 nucleotides are TGCGCCAGCAGCTTGAGGAGGGGGCTGGACAGGGTTCTTCGGACTGAAGCTTTCTTT. Translation: CASSLRRGLDRVLRTEAFF. The full variable domain, its missing parts supplied by reference TRBV5-1 and TRBJ1-1, is KAGVTQTPRYLIKTRGQQVTLSCSPISGHRSVSWYQQTPGQGLQFLFEYFSETQRNKGNFPGRFSGRQFSNSRSEMNVSTLELGDSALYLCASSLRRGLDRVLRTEAFFGQGTRLTVV.

This clone occurred once. The junction and the germline gene differ at one end; a read error may be behind it. Other DNA sequences in this sample translate to the same CDR3. This chain links TRBV7-9 with TRBJ2-2; unclear D gene. The CDR3 consists of 13 residues. The germline V gene has CDR1 SEHNR and CDR2 FQNEAQ (reference sequence). The CDR3 here is CASRPRLAGELFF. CDR3 DNA: TGCGCCAGCAGGCCTAGGTTAGCCGGGGAGCTGTTTTTT.

The chain is built from TRBV7-9 and TRBJ2-1, with unresolved D. CDR1 and CDR2 (germline): SEHNR, FQNEAQ (reference sequence). There are 14 residues in the CDR3. The V gene lost 3 bases and the J gene lost 8 bases, with 14 bases spanning the gap. The CDR3 DNA is TGTGCCAGCAGCTTGGTGGCTATCCCCCATGAGCAGTTCTTC. Encoded protein: CASSLVAIPHEQFF.

The rearrangement joins TRBV5-1 to TRBJ2-5, with D perhaps matching TRBD1 or TRBD2 (5 bases each). Germline V gene data show CDR1 as SGHRS and CDR2 as YFSETQ. V lost 5 bases and J lost 1, with 18 bases in between. The CDR3 has 16 amino acids. This CDR3 reads CASRDPGRKVQETQYF. DNA for the CDR3: TGCGCCAGCAGAGATCCGGGACGGAAAGTCCAAGAGACCCAGTACTTC. Full variable domain (remainder filled in from reference TRBV5-1 and TRBJ2-5): KAGVTQTPRYLIKTRGQQVTLSCSPISGHRSVSWYQQTPGQGLQFLFEYFSETQRNKGNFPGRFSGRQFSNSRSEMNVSTLELGDSALYLCASRDPGRKVQETQYFGPGTRLLVL.

The chain couples TRBV5-4 to TRBJ1-3, with 7 nucleotides matching TRBD1. Looked up from germline, CDR1 is SGHNT and CDR2 is YYREEE (reference sequence). The CDR3 loop spans 16 amino acids. Germline trimming cut 4 bases from V and 8 bases from J; bases unmatched to any gene: 15. The CDR3 bases are TGTGCCAGCAGCCCCCAACAGGGGTCTTCGCTAGACACCATATATTTT. Translation: CASSPQQGSSLDTIYF.